Presented here are 10 T cell receptor beta chains from one specimen sequenced in a study of T cells in women clearing cervical HPV infection. Libraries were prepared by immunoSEQ multiplex PCR; TCRdb keeps only in-frame clonotypes and omits some of them. Its clone listing holds fewer than 30,000 clones. Sequencing was done on a sample of blood buffy coat. The receptor source for this set is a woman between 18 and 75 years old with a cervical HPV16 infection that either progressed to CIN3+ or cleared (not recorded which).

A remark on this clone: The read comes to an end 3 residues before the CDR3 does, leaving the germline J gene to fill in the end. The chain links TRBV2 to TRBJ1-2; 11 bases fit TRBD1. CDR3 size: 16 residues. Germline assignment: CDR1 SNHLY and CDR2 FYNNEI. The sequenced CDR3 bases are TGTGCCAGCAGTGCCGGGACAGGGGGGCGAGGGGGAGGC. It is translated as CASSAGTGGRGGG. The whole CDR3 region reads CASSAGTGGRGGGYTF.

Of note for this clone: The read ends 3 residues before the CDR3 terminus; that terminus is restored from the germline J gene. The chain is built from TRBV30 and TRBJ2-3, with 10 bases aligning to TRBD2. Germline assignment: CDR1 GTSNPN and CDR2 SVGIG (reference sequence). The length of the CDR3 is 14 residues. J lost 2 bases, V lost 6 bases, and 5 bases had no gene match. CDR3 bases read: TGTGCCTGCGCTAGCGGGGGCCTCACAGATACG. Residues: CACASGGLTDT. The whole CDR3 is CACASGGLTDTQYF.

A word on this clone: The CDR3 end falls 3 residues outside the read, so it is completed with the germline J gene. The chain joins TRBV12-3 or TRBV12-4 to TRBJ2-6; 8 positions agree with TRBD1. This CDR3 contains 17 residues. V shed 6 bases and J 0 bases; nucleotides not matched to a gene: 7. The CDR3 DNA, read in part, is TGTGCCAGCAGCTTACGGACAGGGAGCTCTGGGGCCAACGTC. This gives the protein CASSLRTGSSGANV. The CDR3 in its entirety is CASSLRTGSSGANVLTF.

Details on this clone: The junction differs from germline at one of its ends, possibly a read error. The part of the CDR3 DNA that was read is TGTGCTAGCAGCCAAGGACTAGCGGTCCAAGAGACC. Its translation: CASSQGLAVQET. The entire CDR3 protein reads CASSQGLAVQETQYF. The chain recombines TRBV7-7 with TRBJ2-5, with 10 bases aligning to TRBD2. Read data end 3 residues before the CDR3 end; the end is taken from the germline J gene. The length of the CDR3 is 15 residues. Germline-derived CDR1 and CDR2 are SSHAT and FNYEAQ (reference sequence).

On this clone: The observed sequence ends 3 residues before the CDR3 terminus, with the missing tail filled in from the germline J gene. The gene calls are TRBV7-9 and TRBJ2-4; no clear D gene. CDR3 size: 13 residues. The V gene's germline CDR1 is SEHNR and CDR2 FQNEAQ (reference sequence). Partial CDR3 DNA: TGTGCCAGCAGCTTAGCCCTTAACTATGGT. Amino acid sequence: CASSLALNYG. The full CDR3 reads CASSLALNYGQYF.

Remarks on this clone: The CDR3 end falls 3 residues outside the read, so it is completed with the germline J gene. This sequence joins TRBV19 and TRBJ2-1; D is unclear. The V and J ends lost 2 bases and 2 bases respectively, with 13 bases between them. From germline, CDR1 is LNHDA and CDR2 SQIVND (reference sequence). CDR3 length: 16 amino acids. The CDR3 DNA, read in part, is TGTGCCAGTAGTATACAGGCCTTCCAAACCTACAATGAG. Translating it yields CASSIQAFQTYNE. The whole CDR3 protein is CASSIQAFQTYNEQFF.

On this clone itself: The read terminates 3 residues ahead of where the CDR3 ends, so the germline J gene completes it. The chain employs TRBV9 and TRBJ2-5, with 7 nucleotides matching TRBD2. This CDR3 region has 16 residues. Germline CDR1 is SGDLS and CDR2 is YYNGEE. V dropped 4 bases and J dropped 5; count of bases not matched to a gene: 14. CDR3: CASSPWGGGPRETQYF. CDR3 DNA (partial): TGTGCCAGCAGCCCCTGGGGGGGAGGGCCCAGGGAGACC.

As for this clone: From the germline J gene comes the end of the CDR3, since the read stops 3 residues before it. The chain links TRBV2 to TRBJ1-2; D unclear. The CDR3 sequence is 13 residues long. Germline V gives CDR1 SNHLY, CDR2 FYNNEI. V lost 7 bases and J 4 bases, leaving 13 bases between the germline ends. The CDR3 region is CASKEETVYGYTF. The sequenced part of the CDR3 DNA is TGTGCCAGCAAAGAGGAGACTGTCTATGGC.

Points on this clone: The read ends 3 residues early relative to the CDR3; the germline J gene fills the gap. The V and J genes are TRBV6-2 or TRBV6-3 and TRBJ1-1; D gene uncertain. CDR1 and CDR2 (germline): MNHEY, SVGEGT. This CDR3 comprises 15 residues. The CDR3 bases that were read are TGTGCCAGCAGTTACCCAGGCAGCCAGTCGGAGACA. Translating gives CASSYPGSQSET. The CDR3 as a whole reads CASSYPGSQSETAFF.

Worth noting for this clone: Read sequence stops 3 residues before the CDR3 end, and the germline J gene provides the missing end. Other nucleotide sequences in the sample specify the same CDR3. This chain links TRBV5-6 with TRBJ1-3; 7 positions match TRBD1. The J segment lost 0 bases and the V segment lost 5 bases, leaving 2 bases of the junction unmatched. This CDR3 has 14 residues. The germline gives CDR1 SGHDT, CDR2 YYEEEE. The CDR3 reads CASSTGDSGNTIYF. Incomplete CDR3 DNA: TGTGCCAGCAGTACAGGGGACTCTGGAAACACC.